This T cell receptor (beta chain) was captured in a study of shared clonotypes between healthy human individuals (dated by TCRdb to between 2020 and 2021). A note on the overall study: A couple of women and a few men aged 18 to 49 years were included in the cohort. Blood TCR repertoires of a handful of healthy adults were deeply sequenced to estimate repertoire size and the extent of clonotype sharing between individuals. To increase sequencing depth and limit assay-specific biases, different laboratories used diverse techniques to prepare libraries and sequence TCR repertoires. Per donor, leukapheresis produced somewhere between about 0.9 and 10 billion PBMCs. What the authors observed across the whole study: The genetic and exposure-history diversity represented was limited by the small number of donors. Sampling was restricted to blood, and TCR repertoires in tissue are likely to differ from TCR repertoires in blood. Pairwise subsampling led to the expectation that sequencing depth would affect the degree of clonotype sharing among donors.

The donors were healthy, HIV-negative adults who had no recently reported acute infections or vaccinations. Every donor was a Caucasian adult living in Nashville, Tennessee, USA. For unsorted samples, approximately 81 million PBMCs were counted, and genomic DNA was extracted using the QIAamp DNA Blood Mini kit. Blood was collected by leukapheresis, and PBMCs were isolated by Ficoll-Histopaque density gradient centrifugation and then cryopreserved in liquid nitrogen vapor phase. Inclusive of the bounding cysteine and phenylalanine, the CDR3 is 12 residues long. The CDR3 DNA has 36 bases and is translated from base 1. For CDR1 and CDR2, the germline V gene lists SGHTA and FQGNSA. V lost 3 bases and J lost 4 bases; the stretch between them is 7 bases long. TCR CDR3 regions were amplified from genomic DNA by multiplex PCR using the deep immunoSEQ assay. Extracted genomic DNA from each cell subset was spread evenly across all wells of several immunoSEQ 96-well plates, with each plate serving as a replicate. For unsorted PBMC, each replicate PCR was loaded with roughly 0.3 ug genomic DNA, equivalent to around 30,000 T cell genomes. Ten immunoSEQ deep assay plates were used to sequence unsorted PBMC genomic DNA. Purified libraries were quantified with a Qubit 3.0 fluorometer, sized on a Bioanalyzer 2100, and re-quantified with the KAPA Library Quantification kit. Each immunoSEQ 96-well plate was sequenced on its own single-read 150-cycle Illumina NextSeq 550 flow cell. Under the source paper's analysis protocol: Because the immunoSEQ output included only junctional sequences and no quality scores, the filtering could not be the same as the filtering used for full-length reads. To assign V/J genes and CDR3, sequences were annotated against IMGT germline references using PyIR, a Python wrapper for IgBLAST v1.9. Reads were filtered out if the reads had weak V/J assignments (E-value above 1e-6), no CDR3, stop codons, out-of-frame junctions, or ambiguous translated residues. V3J clonotypes were defined as sequences sharing the same inferred V gene, J gene, and CDR3 amino acid sequence. Percentage overlap between repertoires was computed as shared unique clonotypes divided by the size of the smaller repertoire. Three approaches were used to assess repertoire richness: RTK rarefaction, the Chao1 estimator, and Recon v2.1 estimates of unobserved clonotypes. The source is immuneACCESS, and TCRdb retained only in-frame sequences with V and J called. Part of the clones is not carried over; for the studies checked, unresolved V genes explain less than half of this, and the remainder is unexplained. V and J calls plus clone size are reproduced from that table; the DNA served to infer D and trimming. This sample lists more than 400,000 clones; around 73% were detected once. The top ten hold 9.5% to 15% of the sample.

With respect to this clone: The target of this receptor is not known. It has no much larger one-base neighbor in the sample; base qualities were not kept. The sample contains more than one DNA sequence encoding this CDR3.

The clonotype originates from a middle-aged woman in good health. Some clones in this sample may be carry-over from other donors' samples. Input material: PBMCs. The sequence is built from TRBV7-2 and TRBJ2-7; the D gene is perhaps TRBD2, on 6 matching bases. In nucleotide form, the sequence is TGTGCCAGCAGCTTTAGCGGATACGAGCAGTACTTC. Protein translation: CASSFSGYEQYF.